These 17 T cell receptor beta chains came from one sample sequenced in a study of T cell repertoires in cytomegalovirus infection. TCRdb re-called the reads through MiXCR, storing one row per CDR3 protein. This sample carries about 320,000 distinct CDR3 sequences, more than 8% of them seen once, and the ten largest clones take about 3.9%. The sample was PBMCs. The origin of the receptors is a human donor in good health (CMV status not recorded). Some clones in this sample may be carry-over from other donors' samples.

V and J are TRBV5-4 and TRBJ1-6, with D perhaps matching TRBD1 (5 bases). Germline CDR1 is SGHNT and CDR2 is YYREEE (reference sequence). V lost 0 bases, J lost 6 bases, and 13 bases lay in between. The CDR3 contains 16 residues. The CDR3 region is CASSLATQGSNSPLHF. The CDR3 nucleotides read TGTGCCAGCAGCTTGGCTACCCAGGGATCTAATTCACCCCTCCACTTT.

This clonotype was counted ten times or more. V usage is TRBV7-2 and J usage is TRBJ1-2; no clear D gene. V gave up 5 bases and J gave up 1 base, with 11 bases separating them. CDR1 SGHTA and CDR2 FQGNSA come from the germline V gene. This CDR3 has 14 residues. This chain's CDR3 is CASSPGRNNYGYTF. The CDR3 DNA is TGTGCCAGCAGCCCCGGACGGAATAACTATGGCTACACCTTC.

The gene calls are TRBV19 and TRBJ2-1; possibly TRBD1 for D (5 bases). V gave up 5 bases and J gave up 4 bases, with 12 bases separating them. The CDR3 extends over 14 amino acids. From germline, CDR1 is LNHDA and CDR2 SQIVND (reference sequence). The CDR3, as DNA: TGTGCCAGTAGTCAGGGCTTGCAGTACAATGAGCAGTTCTTC. The encoded protein is CASSQGLQYNEQFF.

The V call is TRBV7-9, the J call TRBJ1-3; D unresolved. V lost 3 bases to trimming and J lost 4 bases, with 7 bases between them. Germline loops: CDR1 SEHNR, CDR2 FQNEAQ (reference sequence). This CDR3 has 13 amino acids. The CDR3 nucleotides are TGTGCCAGCAGCTTGAGTAACGGAAACACCATATATTTT. This gives the protein CASSLSNGNTIYF.

This clonotype was seen repeatedly, ten times or more. This sequence joins TRBV12-3 or TRBV12-4 and TRBJ1-4; D is uncertain. V lost 3 bases and J 4 bases, leaving 3 bases between the germline ends. CDR3 length: 12 residues. The DNA for the CDR3 is TGTGCCAGCAGTTTCATTAATGAAAAACTGTTTTTT. It codes for CASSFINEKLFF.

This clonotype was detected ten times or more. The rearrangement uses TRBV11-2 and TRBJ2-7, with 10 bases that match TRBD2. The length of the CDR3 is 16 residues. Germline values: CDR1 SGHAT, CDR2 FQNNGV. With V trimmed by 2 bases and J by 7 bases, 11 bases remained unmatched. CDR3 loop: CASSLKDLAGEKEQYF. The DNA of the CDR3 is TGTGCCAGCAGCTTAAAGGATCTAGCGGGAGAGAAAGAGCAGTACTTC.

The V and J genes are TRBV5-1 and TRBJ2-1; D may correspond to TRBD1 or TRBD2 (5 bases each). CDR1 and CDR2 from the germline V gene are SGHRS and YFSETQ. V was pared by 0 bases and J by 7 bases, with 11 bases between. This CDR3 comprises 14 residues. Here the CDR3 reads CASSLDPGRNEQFF. The CDR3 region has the DNA TGCGCCAGCAGCTTGGACCCGGGGCGGAATGAGCAGTTCTTC. Filled out from reference TRBV5-1 and TRBJ2-1, the complete variable domain reads KAGVTQTPRYLIKTRGQQVTLSCSPISGHRSVSWYQQTPGQGLQFLFEYFSETQRNKGNFPGRFSGRQFSNSRSEMNVSTLELGDSALYLCASSLDPGRNEQFFGPGTRLTVL.

There are a few counts of this clonotype. The chain combines TRBV6-6 with TRBJ2-3; D is undetermined. The CDR3 length is 14 residues. Germline CDR1 MNHNY, CDR2 SVGAGI (reference sequence). Trimming left V 2 bases short and J 2 bases short, with 8 bases between. In nucleotides, the CDR3 is TGTGCCAGCAGTTACAATCCGGCCACAGATACGCAGTATTTT. Protein sequence: CASSYNPATDTQYF.

This clonotype came up many times. The chain is built from TRBV12-3 or TRBV12-4 and TRBJ2-1; D is undetermined. The CDR3 is 14 residues long. Trimming cost V 4 bases and J 8 bases, with 15 bases left between them. CDR3 sequence: CASSSSGISDEQFF. DNA for the CDR3: TGTGCCAGCAGTTCGTCAGGAATATCCGATGAGCAGTTCTTC.

This clonotype came up many times. The rearrangement uses TRBV28 and TRBJ2-7, with D hard to call. V lost 4 bases and J lost 0, with 19 bases in between. Germline CDR1 is MDHEN and CDR2 is SYDVKM. The CDR3 covers 17 residues. The CDR3 sequence: CASSSPRALRNSYEQYF. Here the CDR3 DNA reads TGTGCCAGCAGTTCCCCCCGGGCGTTGCGCAACTCCTACGAGCAGTACTTC.

This clonotype was recorded a few times. This chain connects TRBV3-1 to TRBJ1-5; no firm D call. This CDR3 contains 15 residues. Germline V gene sequence: CDR1 LGHDT, CDR2 YNNKEL (reference sequence). V shed 1 base and J shed 5 bases, with 12 bases lying between them. The CDR3 region is CASSQGVGRDQPQHF. The CDR3 nucleotides are TGTGCCAGCAGCCAAGGGGTCGGAAGGGATCAGCCCCAGCATTTT.

This clonotype was counted at least ten times. The V and J genes are TRBV28 and TRBJ2-1; 15 bases align to TRBD2. The V gene end was trimmed by 6 bases and the J gene end by 7 bases; junction bases not matched to a gene: 1. The CDR3 length is 14 residues. Germline CDR1 MDHEN, CDR2 SYDVKM. CDR3 residues: CASRGTSGRNEQFF. The CDR3 region has the DNA TGTGCCAGCAGAGGGACTAGCGGGAGGAATGAGCAGTTCTTC.

This clonotype was seen many times. The rearrangement joins TRBV7-6 to TRBJ1-2, with 12 bases matching TRBD1. CDR3 length: 17 amino acids. V lost 6 bases, J lost 4 bases, and 12 bases stayed unmatched. From germline, CDR1 is SGHVS and CDR2 FNYEAQ. The CDR3, as DNA: TGTGCCAGCAGTTCTACCGGGACAGGGGGCGGGGGCTATGGCTACACCTTC. Amino acid sequence: CASSSTGTGGGGYGYTF.

This clonotype has a count of ten or more. The CDR3: CAHSTSGGRLGQQYF. CDR3 sequence (DNA): TGTGCCCACAGCACTAGCGGGGGGCGGCTGGGGCAGCAGTACTTC. The genes are TRBV6-1 and TRBJ2-7; 12 positions agree with TRBD2. The CDR3 runs 15 residues. The junction had 16 bases not matched to a gene; V was cut back by 11 bases and J by 8 bases. Germline assignment: CDR1 MNHNS and CDR2 SASEGT.

In its sample, this clonotype was seen a few times. The rearrangement links TRBV6-6 to TRBJ2-2, with 7 bases fitting TRBD1. J was trimmed by 7 bases and V by 5 bases; bases with no gene match: 4. Germline CDR1 MNHNY, CDR2 SVGAGI (reference sequence). This CDR3 has 13 amino acids. The CDR3 protein is CASSGQDGGELFF. The CDR3 bases are TGTGCCAGCAGTGGACAGGATGGCGGGGAGCTGTTTTTT.

This clonotype occurred a few times. CDR3 sequence (DNA): TGTGCCAGCAGGATGGGCAGGGGGAACACTGAAGCTTTCTTT. Encoded protein: CASRMGRGNTEAFF. The gene calls are TRBV7-6 and TRBJ1-1; D might be TRBD1 (6 bases). V was clipped by 6 bases and J by 1 base, with 12 bases between them. Looked up from germline, CDR1 is SGHVS and CDR2 is FNYEAQ. The CDR3 consists of 14 residues.

V and J are TRBV19 and TRBJ1-6, with D unclear. V lost 3 bases and J lost 0, with 3 bases in between. Germline V gives CDR1 LNHDA, CDR2 SQIVND (reference sequence). This CDR3 has 14 amino acids. The CDR3 here is CASSIGSYNSPLHF. CDR3 in DNA: TGTGCCAGTAGTATTGGCTCCTATAATTCACCCCTCCACTTT.